These 20 T cell receptor beta chains were sequenced from one sample in a study of T-cell reconstitution after alpha-beta-depleted transplantation in children. Library preparation (for TCRbeta) was performed with unique molecular identifiers. From the PCR reads, TCRdb called clonotypes with MiXCR, one entry per CDR3 protein. The profile shows fewer than 550,000 distinct CDR3 sequences, about an eighth of them singletons. The sample was PBMCs, mostly from graft donor cells, taken 180 days after TCRalphabeta/CD19-depleted stem cell transplant. Source of these receptors: a female patient younger than 10 who had a stem cell transplant for aplastic anemia, so the T cells may come from the graft donor.

The chain combines TRBV20-1 with TRBJ1-5; D perhaps matches TRBD1 (6 bases). The CDR3 is made up of 15 amino acids. Deletions cut 0 bases from V and 0 bases from J, with 9 bases between. The V gene's germline CDR1 is DFQATT and CDR2 SNEGSKA (reference sequence). This CDR3 is CSAREGGHSNQPQHF. CDR3 sequence (DNA): TGCAGTGCTAGAGAGGGGGGGCATAGCAATCAGCCCCAGCATTTT.

This chain joins TRBV6-2 or TRBV6-3 and TRBJ2-7, with D possibly being TRBD1 or TRBD2 (5 bases each). Trimming removed 6 bases at V and 0 bases at J, with 18 bases between. Germline V gene data show CDR1 as MNHEY and CDR2 as SVGEGT. CDR3 length: 16 residues. The CDR3 region is CASRKPGTGSSYEQYF. The CDR3 region has the DNA TGTGCCAGCAGGAAACCCGGGACGGGAAGCTCCTACGAGCAGTACTTC.

This clonotype was detected only a few times. J is TRBJ1-1 and V is TRBV5-4, with 9 positions matching TRBD1. The CDR3 spans 14 residues. Germline V lookup: CDR1 SGHNT, CDR2 YYREEE (reference sequence). The trim removed 4 bases at V and 4 bases at J, leaving 5 bases unmatched. The CDR3, as DNA: TGTGCCAGCAGCACCGGGACAGGGACCACTGAAGCTTTCTTT. The encoded protein is CASSTGTGTTEAFF.

This clonotype showed up just a few times. This rearrangement joins TRBV3-1 to TRBJ2-1; 11 bases agree with TRBD2. Per the germline V gene, CDR1 is LGHDT and CDR2 is YNNKEL (reference sequence). This CDR3 is built from 17 residues. The V segment lost 1 base and the J segment 2 bases; nucleotides outside the gene matches: 4. DNA of the CDR3: TGTGCCAGCAGCCAAGGTGGTAGCGGGAGGGCCTACAATGAGCAGTTCTTC. Residues: CASSQGGSGRAYNEQFF.

This chain uses TRBV20-1 with TRBJ1-5; 11 bases fit TRBD1. Germline V CDR1 and CDR2: DFQATT, SNEGSKA (reference sequence). Trimming cost V 2 bases and J 8 bases; bases outside gene matches: 8. The CDR3 length is 15 residues. CDR3 coding DNA: TGCAGTGCTAGACGGGGACAGGGGGTTTTTGAGCCCCAGCATTTT. Translation: CSARRGQGVFEPQHF.

The chain employs TRBV12-3 or TRBV12-4 and TRBJ2-1; 13 nucleotides line up with TRBD2. CDR3 length: 19 amino acids. V dropped 2 bases and J dropped 5; count of bases not matched to a gene: 12. CDR3 sequence: CASSLILRRGTSGNNEQFF. The CDR3 DNA is TGTGCCAGCAGTTTAATTCTACGGCGAGGGACTAGCGGGAACAATGAGCAGTTCTTC.

The V gene is TRBV7-9, the J gene TRBJ2-3; unclear D gene. The CDR3 spans 12 residues. Trimming pared 3 bases from V and 6 bases from J, leaving 7 bases between. Germline loops: CDR1 SEHNR, CDR2 FQNEAQ (reference sequence). The CDR3 nucleotides are TGTGCCAGCAGCTTCGACCCGGATACGCAGTATTTT. Translated, it gives CASSFDPDTQYF.

This clonotype was seen only a few times. This rearrangement joins TRBV28 to TRBJ1-6, with a weak D call TRBD1 (5 bases). Germline CDR1 MDHEN, CDR2 SYDVKM. Between the trimmed V and J ends, which lost 6 bases and 8 bases, there was a span of 20 bases. The CDR3 loop spans 16 amino acids. The CDR3: CASRNSLQTEYSPLHF. CDR3 DNA sequence: TGTGCCAGCAGAAATTCCCTTCAGACAGAATATTCACCCCTCCACTTT.

This sequence joins TRBV12-3 or TRBV12-4 and TRBJ2-1, with a tentative D call TRBD1 (5 bases). V lost 2 bases to trimming and J lost 0 bases, with 8 bases between them. This CDR3 contains 15 residues. This CDR3 is CASSLLGLSYNEQFF. Here the CDR3 DNA reads TGTGCCAGCAGTTTACTGGGGCTCTCCTACAATGAGCAGTTCTTC.

This chain uses TRBV27 with TRBJ1-6, with D tentatively TRBD1 (5 bases). Per germline, CDR1 MNHEY and CDR2 SMNVEV (reference sequence). The CDR3 contains 15 residues. Trimming cost V 3 bases and J 9 bases, with 15 bases left between them. CDR3 residues: CASSFKSQGGSPLHF. The DNA for the CDR3 is TGTGCCAGCAGTTTTAAATCGCAGGGTGGTTCACCCCTCCACTTT.

This clonotype occurred a few times. V is TRBV20-1 and J is TRBJ2-2; D ambiguous. Germline V lookup: CDR1 DFQATT, CDR2 SNEGSKA (reference sequence). V was pared by 1 base and J by 1 base, with 4 bases between. This CDR3 spans 13 amino acids. As DNA, the CDR3 is TGCAGTGCTAGAGGGGAGAACACCGGGGAGCTGTTTTTT. Its protein is CSARGENTGELFF.

This clonotype was seen only a few times. The CDR3 nucleotides read TGTGCCAGCAGGACGGGACCGGAGAGCTCCTACGAGCAGTACTTC. Residues: CASRTGPESSYEQYF. V usage is TRBV6-1 and J usage is TRBJ2-7; D tentatively fits TRBD1 or TRBD2 (5 bases each). CDR1 MNHNS and CDR2 SASEGT come from the germline V gene. This CDR3 is built from 15 residues. Trimming removed 6 bases from V and 0 bases from J, with 15 bases in between.

This clonotype was found many times. The J gene is TRBJ2-7, the V gene TRBV5-1, with 7 positions matching TRBD2. The CDR3 consists of 15 residues. Germline CDR1 and CDR2: SGHRS and YFSETQ. Losses at the gene ends were 0 bases for V and 8 bases for J; bases not matched to a gene: 11. The CDR3 protein is CASSLAGGGEGKQYF. CDR3 sequence (DNA): TGCGCCAGCAGCTTGGCCGGCGGGGGTGAAGGCAAGCAGTACTTC.

The table lists this clonotype with a few counts. CDR3 nucleotides: TGTGCCAGCAGCTTATCCCCCAACCCGTCGAACACCGGGGAGCTGTTTTTT. It yields the protein CASSLSPNPSNTGELFF. The chain couples TRBV11-2 to TRBJ2-2; D remains ambiguous. V was shortened by 2 bases and J by 0 bases, with 13 bases between the two germline ends. CDR3 size: 17 residues. CDR1 and CDR2 from the germline V gene are SGHAT and FQNNGV.

This clonotype was seen only a few times. The chain links TRBV12-3 or TRBV12-4 to TRBJ1-1; 8 nucleotides agree with TRBD1. V dropped 6 bases and J dropped 0; count of bases not matched to a gene: 9. This CDR3 contains 16 residues. The CDR3 sequence is CASRRRPGQVNTEAFF. The CDR3 nucleotides read TGTGCCAGCAGGCGACGTCCGGGACAGGTGAACACTGAAGCTTTCTTT.

The genes are TRBV11-3 and TRBJ2-1, with TRBD1 matching over 10 bases. V shed 1 base, J shed 7 bases, and the junction held 4 bases outside the gene matches. The CDR3 is 15 residues long. Germline assignment: CDR1 SGHNT and CDR2 YENEEA. The DNA of the CDR3 is TGTGCCAGCAGCTTAGGACAGGGGGCGGTTAATGAGCAGTTCTTC. This translates into CASSLGQGAVNEQFF.

This clonotype was seen repeatedly, ten times or more. The V and J genes are TRBV29-1 and TRBJ2-1, with 12 bases matching TRBD1. CDR1 and CDR2 (germline): SQVTM, ANQGSEA. This CDR3 spans 17 amino acids. The trim removed 2 bases at V and 12 bases at J, leaving 17 bases unmatched. DNA of the CDR3: TGCAGCGTTGAAAGGAGGACCCGGGACAGGGGGCGCATAACGCAGTTCTTC. This codes for CSVERRTRDRGRITQFF.

This clonotype was detected a few times. The V and J genes are TRBV29-1 and TRBJ1-1, with 10 bases identical to TRBD1. The CDR3 runs to 15 residues. Germline assignment: CDR1 SQVTM and CDR2 ANQGSEA. Trimming removed 8 bases from V and 5 bases from J; junction bases left unmatched: 14. The CDR3 coding sequence is TGCAGCCCCGACCCCCGACAGGGGGCGCGGACTGAAGCTTTCTTT. This codes for CSPDPRQGARTEAFF.

This clonotype occurred a few times. The chain joins TRBV28 to TRBJ1-1; D possibly corresponds to TRBD1 (6 bases). Looked up from germline, CDR1 is MDHEN and CDR2 is SYDVKM. V dropped 2 bases and J dropped 5 bases, with 21 bases sitting between them. The CDR3 has 17 residues. The CDR3 region is CASSLGGQSQVGTEAFF. The CDR3 DNA sequence: TGTGCCAGCAGTTTAGGAGGACAGTCACAGGTGGGGACTGAAGCTTTCTTT. Full variable domain (remainder filled in from reference TRBV28 and TRBJ1-1): DVKVTQSSRYLVKRTGEKVFLECVQDMDHENMFWYRQDPGLGLRLIYFSYDVKMKEKGDIPEGYSVSREKKERFSLILESASTNQTSMYLCASSLGGQSQVGTEAFFGQGTRLTVV.

V gene TRBV7-2 combines with J gene TRBJ2-5, with TRBD1 identical over 7 bases. CDR3 size: 13 residues. Germline-derived CDR1 and CDR2 are SGHTA and FQGNSA. V was pared by 7 bases and J by 2 bases, with 4 bases of the junction left unmatched. CDR3 amino acids: CASTRDRQETQYF. The CDR3 DNA sequence: TGTGCCAGCACCCGGGACAGACAAGAGACCCAGTACTTC.